What follows are 8 T cell receptor beta chains derived from one specimen sequenced in a study of graft-versus-host responses after intestinal transplantation. Using immunoSEQ multiplex PCR, the repertoire was profiled, and TCRdb retains in-frame clones only, with some absent. The table shows some 100,000 clones, with roughly 92% occurring only once. These receptors' targets are unknown. Sequenced here: unstimulated CD8+ T cells sorted from spleen or lymph node cells, sampled before transplant. The source is a human donor who was the organ donor for an intestinal transplant.

The V call is TRBV6-5, the J call TRBJ1-2; TRBD1 aligns across 8 bases. The CDR3 totals 14 residues. Germline V lookup: CDR1 MNHEY, CDR2 SVGAGI. Trimming at V came to 2 bases and at J to 8 bases, leaving 7 bases not matched to a gene. As DNA, the CDR3 is TGTGCCAGCAGTTACCTCTCAGGGGGCTTAGGCTACACCTTC. Its translation is CASSYLSGGLGYTF.

This chain uses TRBV5-3 with TRBJ1-1; no clear D gene. TRBV5-3 is an ORF, and what it does is uncertain. V was cut by 5 bases and J by 0 bases, with 17 bases left in between. The CDR3 sequence is 16 residues long. CDR3 amino acids: CARRRPTAQMNTEAFF. The CDR3 bases are TGTGCCAGAAGGCGGCCGACGGCACAAATGAACACTGAAGCTTTCTTT.

This clone was picked up one time. This chain links TRBV5-6 with TRBJ1-3, with 7 bases lining up with TRBD1. The CDR3 contains 18 residues. Germline assignment: CDR1 SGHDT and CDR2 YYEEEE. With V trimmed by 4 bases and J by 0 bases, 13 bases remained unmatched. The chain's CDR3 is CASSQVTGVLRSGNTIYF. CDR3 sequence (DNA): TGTGCCAGCAGCCAGGTCACAGGGGTTCTTCGCTCTGGAAACACCATATATTTT.

Written as DNA, the CDR3 is TGTGCCAGCAGTGAGACCAGGGAAGAAGAAAAACTGTTTTTT. Translated: CASSETREEEKLFF. The chain combines TRBV2 with TRBJ1-4; D might be TRBD1 (5 bases). This CDR3 comprises 14 residues. Germline V gene data show CDR1 as SNHLY and CDR2 as FYNNEI. V was clipped by 3 bases and J by 8 bases, with 13 bases between them.

The chain employs TRBV5-4 and TRBJ1-2; 7 nucleotides agree with TRBD1. V shed 4 bases and J 0 bases; nucleotides not matched to a gene: 6. The CDR3 length is 15 residues. The germline V gene encodes CDR1 SGHNT and CDR2 YYREEE (reference sequence). DNA for the CDR3: TGTGCCAGCAGCGTGGACAGGTCAGCTAACTATGGCTACACCTTC. This codes for CASSVDRSANYGYTF.

V is TRBV7-8 and J is TRBJ2-7; D may be TRBD1 (6 bases). The CDR3 consists of 14 residues. V was shortened by 5 bases and J by 0 bases, with 11 bases between the two germline ends. The germline V gene encodes CDR1 SGHVS and CDR2 FQNEAQ. The CDR3 spells CASSPRQVSYEQYF. The DNA of the CDR3 is TGTGCCAGCAGCCCGAGACAGGTCTCCTACGAGCAGTACTTC.

This chain links TRBV7-8 with TRBJ2-2; 9 bases map to TRBD2. The CDR3 has 17 amino acids. Germline V gene sequence: CDR1 SGHVS, CDR2 FQNEAQ. Trimming removed 1 base from V and 4 bases from J; junction bases left unmatched: 7. This CDR3 is CASSLVRGGGATGELFF. The CDR3 bases are TGTGCCAGCAGCTTAGTACGGGGCGGGGGGGCCACCGGGGAGCTGTTTTTT.

Details on this clone: One junction end does not reproduce the germline sequence, and a read error may be involved. The V call is TRBV7-6, the J call TRBJ2-5; D unclear. The CDR3 runs to 12 residues. Germline V gene sequence: CDR1 SGHVS, CDR2 FNYEAQ. CDR3 residues: CASSLEGEAQYF. The CDR3 DNA follows: TGTGCCAGCAGCTTAGAAGGAGAGGCCCAGTACTTC.